This T cell receptor beta chain originates from a study of memory CD4+ T cells and cytomegalovirus serostatus. Study summary: Donors were healthy Belgian adults, 8 to 10 CMV seropositive and about two dozen seronegative.

Single viable CD3+CD4+CD8-CD45RO+ cells were sorted as the memory CD4+ T cells. CMV serostatus came from serum IgG against pp150, pp28, p38, p52. Positive selection with CD4 microbeads enriched total CD4+ T cells. Sequencing was performed with immunoSEQ multiplex PCR; in TCRdb, only in-frame clones are kept and a portion is missing. The table includes over 50,000 clones, roughly four fifths detected once. Sequencing was done on a sample of memory CD4+ T cells from blood. This sequence was found in an adult in good health and CMV-seronegative.

The DNA of the CDR3 is TGTGCCAGCAGCGCTGTGGGGTTTGGCTACACCTTC. The encoded protein is CASSAVGFGYTF. The chain employs TRBV14 and TRBJ1-2; D not resolved. V lost 5 bases to trimming and J lost 7 bases, with 11 bases between them. Germline values: CDR1 SGHDN, CDR2 FVKESK. CDR3 size: 12 residues.